The 29 T cell receptor beta chains below all came from one sample that was sequenced in a study of T cells after posttransplantation cyclophosphamide. A marrow graft followed busulfan-fludarabine conditioning, with cyclophosphamide on days +3 and +4. Here immunoSEQ multiplex PCR was the method, and the copy in TCRdb shows in-frame clones only, minus some. The sample contains about 7,600 clones, 80% to 90% of which appear only once. The source material was CD4+ T cells sorted from blood, sampled more than 950 days after allogeneic stem cell transplant with posttransplant cyclophosphamide. Receptors originate from a female patient in her forties who received an allogeneic stem cell transplant from a related donor, was CMV-positive, and had no GVHD. Some of the T cells might come from the graft donor.

V and J are TRBV18 and TRBJ1-1; no reliable D call. This CDR3 is 16 amino acids long. Germline V lookup: CDR1 KGHSH, CDR2 LQKENI. Deletions cut 3 bases from V and 0 bases from J, with 14 bases between. The CDR3 DNA follows: TGTGCCAGCTCACCCGTACCTGAGAGAATGAACACTGAAGCTTTCTTT. Its translation: CASSPVPERMNTEAFF.

This chain links TRBV19 with TRBJ1-5; D is unclear. V gave up 8 bases and J gave up 6 bases, with 17 bases separating them. The CDR3 length is 14 residues. The V gene's germline CDR1 is LNHDA and CDR2 SQIVND (reference sequence). CDR3 coding DNA: TGTGCCAGTTGGGCTCCTGGGCTTACTCAGCCCCAGCATTTT. This sequence encodes CASWAPGLTQPQHF.

The J gene is TRBJ1-2, the V gene TRBV18; D is possibly TRBD1 (6 bases). The V end was cut by 3 bases, the J end by 3 bases, with 8 bases between. CDR3 size: 13 residues. Germline V gene lookup returns CDR1 KGHSH and CDR2 LQKENI. DNA for the CDR3: TGTGCCAGCTCACCGAAGGGGGACTATGGCTACACCTTC. Protein sequence: CASSPKGDYGYTF.

The chain employs TRBV5-1 and TRBJ2-1; 8 nucleotides align to TRBD1. V trimming: 0 bases; J trimming: 4 bases; junction bases outside the gene matches: 6. The CDR3 is 16 amino acids. In germline, CDR1 is SGHRS, CDR2 YFSETQ. CDR3 in DNA: TGCGCCAGCAGCTTGGCAGGGCAGGGGGCGTACAATGAGCAGTTCTTC. Amino acids: CASSLAGQGAYNEQFF.

This clone was recorded only once. V gene TRBV28 combines with J gene TRBJ2-2, with D maybe TRBD2 (5 bases). CDR1 and CDR2 from the germline V gene are MDHEN and SYDVKM. The CDR3 is 16 residues long. V was shortened by 1 base and J by 4 bases, with 13 bases between the two germline ends. The CDR3 is CASSLFSGLSTGELFF. Here the CDR3 DNA reads TGTGCCAGCAGTTTATTCTCGGGGTTATCCACCGGGGAGCTGTTTTTT.

This clone was observed a single time. The chain has TRBV12-5 and TRBJ2-5; D call uncertain. CDR3 length: 14 residues. Trimming removed 1 base from V and 5 bases from J, with 11 bases in between. In germline, CDR1 is LGHNT, CDR2 FRNRAP. The CDR3 loop is CASGLGRPGETQYF. DNA of the CDR3: TGTGCTAGTGGTTTGGGACGGCCCGGGGAGACCCAGTACTTC.

This chain links TRBV19 with TRBJ2-6; 8 bases fit TRBD1. Germline lookup yields CDR1 LNHDA and CDR2 SQIVND (reference sequence). V lost 5 bases, J lost 0 bases, and 12 bases stayed unmatched. The CDR3 sequence is 19 residues long. The CDR3 coding sequence is TGTGCCAGTAGTCACCCCAGGGGGCGCTTAAGCTCTGGGGCCAACGTCCTGACTTTC. Translating gives CASSHPRGRLSSGANVLTF.

The chain links TRBV29-1 to TRBJ1-1; D is unresolved. Germline CDR1 SQVTM, CDR2 ANQGSEA. The CDR3 loop spans 13 amino acids. The V and J ends lost 0 bases and 0 bases respectively, with 5 bases between them. The chain's CDR3 is CSVEEALNTEAFF. CDR3 bases: TGCAGCGTTGAAGAAGCATTGAACACTGAAGCTTTCTTT.

This rearrangement joins TRBV5-1 to TRBJ1-1; D uncertain. Trimming removed 1 base from V and 1 base from J, with 5 bases in between. Germline CDR1 SGHRS, CDR2 YFSETQ. This CDR3 comprises 13 residues. The CDR3 spells CASSLQANTEAFF. The CDR3 region has the DNA TGCGCCAGCAGCTTGCAAGCGAACACTGAAGCTTTCTTT. The variable domain in full, with the rest retrieved from reference TRBV5-1 and TRBJ1-1, is KAGVTQTPRYLIKTRGQQVTLSCSPISGHRSVSWYQQTPGQGLQFLFEYFSETQRNKGNFPGRFSGRQFSNSRSEMNVSTLELGDSALYLCASSLQANTEAFFGQGTRLTVV.

The chain combines TRBV29-1 with TRBJ1-1, with 7 bases matching TRBD1. Germline CDR1 SQVTM, CDR2 ANQGSEA. This CDR3 spans 15 amino acids. Unmatched junction bases numbered 16, after V lost 6 bases and J lost 6 bases. The CDR3, as DNA: TGCAGCGTCGGGAACTACGACAGGGTAAATCCTGAAGCTTTCTTT. Protein product: CSVGNYDRVNPEAFF. Full variable domain (remainder filled in from reference TRBV29-1 and TRBJ1-1): SAVISQKPSRDICQRGTSLTIQCQVDSQVTMMFWYRQQPGQSLTLIATANQGSEATYESGFVIDKFPISRPNLTFSTLTVSNMSPEDSSIYLCSVGNYDRVNPEAFFGQGTRLTVV.

The chain links TRBV7-6 to TRBJ1-1; TRBD1 is a possible D gene (5 bases). Trimming took 6 bases from V and 2 from J, leaving 13 bases between them. The germline V gene encodes CDR1 SGHVS and CDR2 FNYEAQ. The CDR3 length is 14 residues. This CDR3 is CASRFQGFNTEAFF. CDR3 DNA sequence: TGTGCCAGCAGGTTTCAGGGATTCAACACTGAAGCTTTCTTT.

On this clone: Because the CDR3's place on the DNA is in doubt, the DNA is left out and the CDR3 is given as listed by TCRdb. The same CDR3 arises from other DNA sequences in this sample as well. The J gene is TRBJ1-2, the V gene TRBV6-5. The V gene's germline CDR1 is MNHEY and CDR2 SVGAGI. Including both end residues, the CDR3 is 12 amino acids long. CDR3 in amino acids: CASSSSGVGYTF.

Concerning this clone itself: A read error may produce the germline difference seen at one junction end. The sample contains more than one DNA sequence encoding this CDR3. The rearrangement uses TRBV19 and TRBJ1-6; 7 bases agree with TRBD1. Germline V lookup: CDR1 LNHDA, CDR2 SQIVND (reference sequence). The CDR3 sequence is 15 residues long. This CDR3 reads CASSIRTGYNSPLHF. DNA of the CDR3: TGTGCCAGTAGTATAAGGACAGGCTACAATTCCCCCCTCCACTTT.

This clone was seen a handful of times. The V gene is TRBV5-1, the J gene TRBJ2-7; 8 bases line up with TRBD2. CDR3 length: 15 amino acids. Germline V gives CDR1 SGHRS, CDR2 YFSETQ. J lost 3 bases, V lost 0 bases, and 5 bases had no gene match. CDR3: CASSLEGLAIYEQYF. CDR3 sequence (DNA): TGCGCCAGCAGCTTGGAAGGACTAGCTATCTACGAGCAGTACTTC. The complete variable domain, with remaining parts taken from reference TRBV5-1 and TRBJ2-7, reads KAGVTQTPRYLIKTRGQQVTLSCSPISGHRSVSWYQQTPGQGLQFLFEYFSETQRNKGNFPGRFSGRQFSNSRSEMNVSTLELGDSALYLCASSLEGLAIYEQYFGPGTRLTVT.

The chain recombines TRBV29-1 with TRBJ2-3; 7 bases match TRBD1. Germline lookup yields CDR1 SQVTM and CDR2 ANQGSEA. V lost 6 bases and J lost 1; bases outside the gene matches: 13. CDR3 size: 16 residues. CDR3 amino acids: CSVDTLRGQGTDTQYF. CDR3 nucleotides: TGCAGCGTAGACACCCTTAGGGGGCAGGGCACAGATACGCAGTATTTT.

V and J are TRBV2 and TRBJ1-1; no firm D call. The V gene's germline CDR1 is SNHLY and CDR2 FYNNEI. Trimming stripped 4 bases from V and 6 bases from J, with 6 bases between. CDR3 length equals 11 residues. This CDR3 reads CASSGHSEAFF. In DNA, the CDR3 is TGTGCCAGCAGTGGACACTCTGAAGCTTTCTTT.

The CDR3 here is CASSPWDMGANGNQPQHF. The CDR3 DNA reads as TGTGCCAGCAGTCCGTGGGACATGGGGGCTAATGGCAATCAGCCCCAGCATTTT. The V gene is TRBV28, the J gene TRBJ1-5, with a tentative D call TRBD1 (6 bases). V was cut by 5 bases and J by 2 bases, with 22 bases left in between. Per germline, CDR1 MDHEN and CDR2 SYDVKM. The CDR3 covers 18 residues.

In its sample, this clone was seen a few times. This chain links TRBV7-2 with TRBJ2-3; a possible D gene is TRBD1 (6 bases). Germline CDR1 reads SGHTA; CDR2 reads FQGNSA. The length of the CDR3 is 14 residues. Trimming stripped 5 bases from V and 3 bases from J, with 12 bases between. DNA of the CDR3: TGTGCCAGCAGCCAGGGGTGGGGGACAGATACGCAGTATTTT. As protein: CASSQGWGTDTQYF.

V gene TRBV19 combines with J gene TRBJ2-3; a weak D match, TRBD2 (6 bases). The V end was cut by 7 bases, the J end by 2 bases, with 16 bases between. In germline, CDR1 is LNHDA, CDR2 SQIVND (reference sequence). This CDR3 contains 15 residues. This CDR3 reads CASKPLAWDTDTQYF. The CDR3 nucleotides are TGTGCCAGTAAGCCACTAGCTTGGGACACAGATACGCAGTATTTT.

About this clone itself: At one of its ends the junction is not consistent with the germline gene, which may arise from a read error. Other nucleotide sequences from this sample produce the same CDR3. The chain is built from TRBV27 and TRBJ1-6, with D maybe TRBD1 (5 bases). Germline V lookup: CDR1 MNHEY, CDR2 SMNVEV (reference sequence). CDR3 length: 16 residues. CDR3 loop: CASSLKPGLLNSPLHF. CDR3 in DNA: TGTGCCAGCAGCTTGAAACCGGGACTCCTCAATTCCCCCCTCCACTTT.

CDR3 in DNA: TGTGCCAGCAGCGTACAGGGGCGACTGAATTCACCCCTCCACTTT. This sequence encodes CASSVQGRLNSPLHF. This rearrangement joins TRBV9 to TRBJ1-6, with D maybe TRBD1 (6 bases). The CDR3 runs to 15 residues. CDR1 is SGDLS and CDR2 is YYNGEE in the germline V gene. V lost 1 base, J lost 7 bases, and 12 bases lay in between.

V and J are TRBV10-3 and TRBJ1-4, with TRBD1 matching over 11 bases. The CDR3 sequence is 16 residues long. Trimming took 6 bases from V and 4 from J; bases not matched to a gene: 7. Germline CDR1 is ENHRY and CDR2 is SYGVKD. The CDR3 DNA follows: TGTGCCATCAGAACCGGGACAGGGGGTCATAATGAAAAACTGTTTTTT. This encodes CAIRTGTGGHNEKLFF.

The rearrangement links TRBV25-1 to TRBJ1-1, with D hard to call. Germline V gene sequence: CDR1 MGHDK, CDR2 SYGVNS. The CDR3 loop spans 14 amino acids. V lost 0 bases and J 6 bases, leaving 11 bases between the germline ends. CDR3 in DNA: TGTGCCAGCAGTGAATACAGTACTGACTCTGAAGCTTTCTTT. Translated: CASSEYSTDSEAFF. The variable domain in full, completed from reference TRBV25-1 and TRBJ1-1, reads EADIYQTPRYLVIGTGKKITLECSQTMGHDKMYWYQQDPGMELHLIHYSYGVNSTEKGDLSSESTVSRIRTEHFPLTLESARPSHTSQYLCASSEYSTDSEAFFGQGTRLTVV.

The chain combines TRBV6-5 with TRBJ2-1, with 8 bases aligning to TRBD2. The CDR3 is 14 amino acids. From germline, CDR1 is MNHEY and CDR2 SVGAGI. The V gene end was trimmed by 4 bases and the J gene end by 4 bases; junction bases not matched to a gene: 3. CDR3 coding DNA: TGTGCCAGCAGTTCTCGCGGGGGGTACAATGAGCAGTTCTTC. As protein: CASSSRGGYNEQFF.

The rearrangement uses TRBV6-6 and TRBJ2-1, with TRBD2 matching over 8 bases. Germline CDR1 MNHNY, CDR2 SVGAGI (reference sequence). Trimming at V came to 1 base and at J to 5 bases, leaving 1 base not matched to a gene. The CDR3 consists of 14 residues. CDR3 bases: TGTGCCAGCAGTTACTGGCGGGGGGACAATGAGCAGTTCTTC. This translates into CASSYWRGDNEQFF.

The chain uses TRBV5-5 and TRBJ1-2, with TRBD1 matching 8 bases. In germline, CDR1 is SGHKS, CDR2 YYEKEE (reference sequence). The CDR3 length is 17 residues. V gave up 6 bases and J gave up 6 bases; unmatched junction bases: 19. CDR3: CASTVRGGHRGLDGYTF. The CDR3 DNA follows: TGTGCCAGCACCGTACGAGGGGGTCACAGGGGGTTGGATGGCTACACCTTC.

This chain uses TRBV5-4 with TRBJ2-3; D unresolved. The V gene lost 3 bases and the J gene lost 5 bases, with 16 bases spanning the gap. CDR1 SGHNT and CDR2 YYREEE come from the germline V gene (reference sequence). This CDR3 has 15 residues. The CDR3 sequence: CASSSGGRSKDTQYF. In nucleotides, the CDR3 is TGTGCCAGCAGCTCTGGTGGCAGGTCGAAAGATACGCAGTATTTT.

V usage is TRBV6-1 and J usage is TRBJ2-1; 9 bases agree with TRBD2. The germline gives CDR1 MNHNS, CDR2 SASEGT. With 2 bases clipped from V and 4 bases from J, the junction kept 9 bases outside the gene matches. CDR3 length: 17 amino acids. CDR3 DNA sequence: TGTGCCAGCAGTGAACGCCGAGCGGGGGGACTATACAATGAGCAGTTCTTC. It encodes CASSERRAGGLYNEQFF.

The chain is built from TRBV5-1 and TRBJ2-1, with D perhaps TRBD1 (5 bases). The CDR3 has 13 amino acids. Trimming took off 6 bases at V and 3 bases at J, with 10 bases between the two ends. Germline values: CDR1 SGHRS, CDR2 YFSETQ. The CDR3 sequence: CASTAGNYNEQFF. The CDR3 coding sequence is TGCGCCAGCACGGCAGGGAACTACAATGAGCAGTTCTTC.